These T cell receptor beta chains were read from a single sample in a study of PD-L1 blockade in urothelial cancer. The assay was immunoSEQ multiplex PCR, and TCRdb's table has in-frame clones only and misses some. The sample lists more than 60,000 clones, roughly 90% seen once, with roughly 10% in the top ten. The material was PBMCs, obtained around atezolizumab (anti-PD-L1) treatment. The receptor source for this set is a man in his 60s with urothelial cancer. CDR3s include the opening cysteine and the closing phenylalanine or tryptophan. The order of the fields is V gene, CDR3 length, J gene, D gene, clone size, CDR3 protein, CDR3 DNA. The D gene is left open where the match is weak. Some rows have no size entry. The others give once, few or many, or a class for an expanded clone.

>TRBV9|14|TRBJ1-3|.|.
CASSVGHSGNTIYF
TGTGCCAGCAGCGTAGGACACTCTGGAAACACCATATATTTT
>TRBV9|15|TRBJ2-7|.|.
CASSTSDRRTYEQYF
TGTGCCAGCAGCACCTCAGACAGGCGTACCTACGAGCAGTACTTC
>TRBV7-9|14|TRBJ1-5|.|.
CAVNRDTGNQPQHF
TGTGCCGTAAACCGGGACACCGGTAATCAGCCCCAGCATTTT
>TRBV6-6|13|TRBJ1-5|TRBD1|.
CATRQGNTQPQHF
TGTGCCACCAGACAGGGGAATACGCAGCCCCAGCATTTT
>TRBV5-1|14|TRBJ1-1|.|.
CASNSLSANTEAFF
TGCGCCAGCAACAGCTTGTCAGCTAACACTGAAGCTTTCTTT
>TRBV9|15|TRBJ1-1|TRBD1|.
CASSVTGGGSTEAFF
TGTGCCAGCAGCGTCACAGGGGGAGGGAGCACTGAAGCTTTCTTT
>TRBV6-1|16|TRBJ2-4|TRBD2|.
CASSGTSGLDRARVYF
TGTGCCAGCAGTGGGACTAGCGGGCTGGATCGAGCCAGAGTGTACTTC
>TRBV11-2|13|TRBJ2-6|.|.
CASSPSGANVLTF
TGTGCCAGCAGCCCATCTGGGGCCAACGTCCTGACTTTC
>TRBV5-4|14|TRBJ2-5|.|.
CASSLSSSIREQYF
TGTGCCAGCAGCTTATCTTCATCAATTAGAGAGCAGTACTTC
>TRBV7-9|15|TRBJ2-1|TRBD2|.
CASSLKASGYNEQFF
TGTGCCAGCAGCTTAAAGGCTAGCGGTTACAATGAGCAGTTCTTC
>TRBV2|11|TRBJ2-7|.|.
CASSEQYEQYF
TGTGCCAGCAGTGAACAGTACGAGCAGTACTTC
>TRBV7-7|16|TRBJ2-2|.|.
CASSLRREWDTGELFF
TGTGCTAGCAGCTTACGAAGGGAGTGGGACACCGGGGAGCTGTTTTTT
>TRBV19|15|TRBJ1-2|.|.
CASSTKQGVNYGYTF
TGTGCCAGTAGTACAAAACAGGGAGTCAACTATGGCTACACCTTC
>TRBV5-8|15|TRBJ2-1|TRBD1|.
CASSLSWTGVREQFF
TGTGCCAGCAGCTTGTCTTGGACAGGGGTACGAGAGCAGTTCTTC
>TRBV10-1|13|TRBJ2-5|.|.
CASSDPGQETQYF
TGCGCCAGCAGTGACCCGGGCCAAGAGACCCAGTACTTC
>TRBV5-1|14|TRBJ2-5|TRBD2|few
CASSLAQRDETQYF
TGCGCCAGCAGCTTGGCCCAGCGGGATGAGACCCAGTACTTC
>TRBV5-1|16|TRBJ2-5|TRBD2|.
CASSSRTSGGAETQYF
TGCGCCAGCAGCTCCCGGACTAGCGGGGGGGCAGAGACCCAGTACTTC
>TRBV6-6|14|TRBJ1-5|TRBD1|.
CASSYSTGAQPQHF
TGTGCCAGCAGTTACTCAACAGGGGCGCAGCCCCAGCATTTT
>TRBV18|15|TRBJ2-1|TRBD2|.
CASSPGTSGYNEQFF
TGTGCCAGCTCACCCGGGACTAGCGGCTACAATGAGCAGTTCTTC
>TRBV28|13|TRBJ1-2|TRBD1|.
CASRRQGADGYTF
TGTGCCAGCAGGCGTCAGGGGGCGGATGGCTACACCTTC
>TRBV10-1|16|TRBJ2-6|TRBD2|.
CAAGASGSSGANVLTF
TGCGCCGCTGGGGCGAGCGGGAGCTCTGGGGCCAACGTCCTGACTTTC
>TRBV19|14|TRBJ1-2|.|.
CASSILAGLYGYTF
TGTGCCAGTAGTATCCTCGCAGGGCTCTATGGCTACACCTTC
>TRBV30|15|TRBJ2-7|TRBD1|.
CAWSWGTGGAYEQYF
TGTGCCTGGAGCTGGGGGACAGGGGGGGCCTACGAGCAGTACTTC
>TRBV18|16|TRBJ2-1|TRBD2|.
CASSPTLAGALNEQFF
TGTGCCAGCTCACCGACCCTAGCGGGGGCCCTGAATGAGCAGTTCTTC
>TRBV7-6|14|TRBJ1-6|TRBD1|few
CASSLQGANSPLHF
TGTGCCAGCAGCTTACAGGGGGCAAATTCACCCCTCCACTTT
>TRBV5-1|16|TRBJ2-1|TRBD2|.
CASRSLAGASYNEQFF
TGCGCCAGCAGATCACTAGCGGGGGCCTCCTACAATGAGCAGTTCTTC
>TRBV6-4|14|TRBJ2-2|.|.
CASRSIKGTGELFF
TGTGCCAGCAGATCCATAAAGGGGACTGGGGAGCTGTTTTTT